This T cell receptor beta chain was sequenced for a study of T cell repertoires in ileal Crohn's disease. Repertoires were generated with immunoSEQ multiplex PCR, while TCRdb's copy carries only in-frame clones and drops some. The sample carries around 8,000 clones, over 70% recorded once. The CDR3 has 16 amino acids. Germline-derived CDR1 and CDR2 are LNHDA and SQIVND (reference sequence). J gave up 9 bases and V 3 bases, and 14 bases lay outside the gene matches. This receptor was obtained from an adult with Crohn's disease. Sequenced material: ileal tissue. This chain joins TRBV19 and TRBJ2-4, with 7 bases fitting TRBD2. This CDR3 reads CASSMIGLGREGIQYF. CDR3 nucleotides: TGTGCCAGTAGTATGATAGGACTTGGCAGGGAGGGCATTCAGTACTTC.